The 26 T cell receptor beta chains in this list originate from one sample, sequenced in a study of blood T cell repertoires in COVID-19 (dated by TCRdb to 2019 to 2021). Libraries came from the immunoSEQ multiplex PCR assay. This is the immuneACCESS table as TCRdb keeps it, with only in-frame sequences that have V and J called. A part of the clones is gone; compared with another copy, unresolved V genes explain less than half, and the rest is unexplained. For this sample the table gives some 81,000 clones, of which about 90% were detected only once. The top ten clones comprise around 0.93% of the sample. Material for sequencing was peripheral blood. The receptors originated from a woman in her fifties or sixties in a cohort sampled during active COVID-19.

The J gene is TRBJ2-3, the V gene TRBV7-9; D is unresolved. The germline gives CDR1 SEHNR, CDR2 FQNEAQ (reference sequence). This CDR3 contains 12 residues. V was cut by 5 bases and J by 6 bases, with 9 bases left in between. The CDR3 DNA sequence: TGTGCCAGCAGCCCCCCCCGGGATACGCAGTATTTT. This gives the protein CASSPPRDTQYF.

The CDR3 sequence: CATSRRSGGENYGYTF. The CDR3 DNA reads TGTGCCACCAGCAGACGAAGTGGCGGCGAGAACTATGGCTACACCTTC. The chain joins TRBV15 to TRBJ1-2; D is unclear. V lost 2 bases to trimming and J lost 2 bases, with 15 bases between them. The CDR3 has 16 amino acids. CDR1 is LNHNV, CDR2 YYDKDF, per germline (reference sequence).

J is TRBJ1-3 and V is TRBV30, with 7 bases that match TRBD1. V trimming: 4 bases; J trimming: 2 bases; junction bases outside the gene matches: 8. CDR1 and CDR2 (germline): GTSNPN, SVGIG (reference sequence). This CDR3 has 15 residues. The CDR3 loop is CAWTLTGAAGNTIYF. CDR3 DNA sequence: TGTGCCTGGACCCTCACAGGGGCAGCTGGAAACACCATATATTTT.

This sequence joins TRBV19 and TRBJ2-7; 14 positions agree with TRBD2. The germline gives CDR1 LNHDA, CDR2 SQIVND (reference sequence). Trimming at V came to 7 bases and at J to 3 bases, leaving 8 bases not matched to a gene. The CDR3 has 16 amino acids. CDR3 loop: CASTPSGLAGVYEQYF. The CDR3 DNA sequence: TGTGCCAGTACCCCATCGGGACTAGCGGGAGTCTACGAGCAGTACTTC.

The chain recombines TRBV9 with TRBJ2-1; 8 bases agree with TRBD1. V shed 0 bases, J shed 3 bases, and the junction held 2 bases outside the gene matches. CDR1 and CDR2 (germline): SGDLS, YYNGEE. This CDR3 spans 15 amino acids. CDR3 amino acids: CASSVAGGDYNEQFF. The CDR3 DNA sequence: TGTGCCAGCAGCGTAGCAGGGGGCGACTACAATGAGCAGTTCTTC. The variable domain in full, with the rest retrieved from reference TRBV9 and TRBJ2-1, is DSGVTQTPKHLITATGQRVTLRCSPRSGDLSVYWYQQSLDQGLQFLIQYYNGEERAKGNILERFSAQQFPDLHSELNLSSLELGDSALYFCASSVAGGDYNEQFFGPGTRLTVL.

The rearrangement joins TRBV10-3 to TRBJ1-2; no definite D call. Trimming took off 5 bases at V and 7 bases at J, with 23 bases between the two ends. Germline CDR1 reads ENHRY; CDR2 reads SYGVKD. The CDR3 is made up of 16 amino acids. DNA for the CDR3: TGTGCCATCAGTACGGACGTCTCTCACTCCGAGGGTGGCTACACCTTC. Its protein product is CAISTDVSHSEGGYTF.

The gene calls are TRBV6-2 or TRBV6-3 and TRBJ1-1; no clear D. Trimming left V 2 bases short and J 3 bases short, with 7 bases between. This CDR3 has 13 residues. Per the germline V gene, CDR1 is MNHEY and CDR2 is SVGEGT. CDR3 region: CASSYGPDTEAFF. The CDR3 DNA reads TGTGCCAGCAGTTACGGGCCGGACACTGAAGCTTTCTTT.

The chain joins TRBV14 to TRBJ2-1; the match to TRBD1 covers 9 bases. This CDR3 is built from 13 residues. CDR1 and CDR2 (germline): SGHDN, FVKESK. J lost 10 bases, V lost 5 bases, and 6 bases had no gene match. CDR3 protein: CASSRTGDGEQFF. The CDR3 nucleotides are TGTGCCAGCAGCAGGACAGGGGACGGGGAGCAGTTCTTC.

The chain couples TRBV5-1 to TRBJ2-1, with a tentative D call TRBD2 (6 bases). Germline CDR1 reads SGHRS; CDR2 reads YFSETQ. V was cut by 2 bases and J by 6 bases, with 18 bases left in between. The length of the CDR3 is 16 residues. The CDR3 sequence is CASSLGPGLPRNEQFF. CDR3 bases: TGCGCCAGCAGCTTAGGACCGGGACTGCCCCGCAATGAGCAGTTCTTC. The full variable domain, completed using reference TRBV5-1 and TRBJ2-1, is KAGVTQTPRYLIKTRGQQVTLSCSPISGHRSVSWYQQTPGQGLQFLFEYFSETQRNKGNFPGRFSGRQFSNSRSEMNVSTLELGDSALYLCASSLGPGLPRNEQFFGPGTRLTVL.

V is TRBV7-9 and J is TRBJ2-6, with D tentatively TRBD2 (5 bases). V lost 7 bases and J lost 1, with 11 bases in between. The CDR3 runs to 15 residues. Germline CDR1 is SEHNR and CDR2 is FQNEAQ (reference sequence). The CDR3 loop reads CASTNPGSGANVLTF. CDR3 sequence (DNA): TGTGCCAGCACCAACCCGGGGTCTGGGGCCAACGTCCTGACTTTC.

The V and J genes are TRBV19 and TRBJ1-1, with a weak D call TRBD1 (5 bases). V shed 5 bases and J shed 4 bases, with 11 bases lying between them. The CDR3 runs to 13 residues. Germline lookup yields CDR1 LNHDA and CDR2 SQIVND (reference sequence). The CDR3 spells CASSWGGTTEAFF. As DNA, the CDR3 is TGTGCCAGTAGTTGGGGGGGGACCACTGAAGCTTTCTTT.

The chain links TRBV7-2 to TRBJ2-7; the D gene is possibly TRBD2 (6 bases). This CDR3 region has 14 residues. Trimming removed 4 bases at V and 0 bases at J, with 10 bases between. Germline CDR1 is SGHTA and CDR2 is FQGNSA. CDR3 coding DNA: TGTGCCAGCAGCTGGACACTAGCCTCCTACGAGCAGTACTTC. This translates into CASSWTLASYEQYF.

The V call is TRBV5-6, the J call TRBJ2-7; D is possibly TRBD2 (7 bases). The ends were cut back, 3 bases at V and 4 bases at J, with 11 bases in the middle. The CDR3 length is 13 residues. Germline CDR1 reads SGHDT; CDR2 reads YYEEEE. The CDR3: CASSWGGGYEQYF. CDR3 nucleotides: TGTGCCAGCAGCTGGGGAGGGGGGTACGAGCAGTACTTC.

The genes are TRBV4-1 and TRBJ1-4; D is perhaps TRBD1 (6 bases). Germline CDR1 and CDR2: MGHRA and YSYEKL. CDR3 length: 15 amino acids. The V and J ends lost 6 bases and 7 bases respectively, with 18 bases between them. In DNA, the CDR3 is TGCGCCAGCAGAACCCAAGTTCAGGGGCGTGAAAAACTGTTTTTT. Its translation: CASRTQVQGREKLFF.

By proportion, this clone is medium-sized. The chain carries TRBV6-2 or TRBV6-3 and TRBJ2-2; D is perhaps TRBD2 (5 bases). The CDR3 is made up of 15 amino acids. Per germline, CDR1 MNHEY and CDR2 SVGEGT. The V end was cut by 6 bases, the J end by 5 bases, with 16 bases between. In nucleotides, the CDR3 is TGTGCCAGCAGCCCGGACTCACTTTGGACCGGGGAGCTGTTTTTT. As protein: CASSPDSLWTGELFF.

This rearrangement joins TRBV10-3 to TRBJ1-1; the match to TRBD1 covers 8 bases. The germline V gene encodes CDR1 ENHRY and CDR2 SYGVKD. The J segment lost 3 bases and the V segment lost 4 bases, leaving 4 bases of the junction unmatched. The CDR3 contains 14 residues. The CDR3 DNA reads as TGTGCCATCAGTGGCACAGGGGGACACACTGAAGCTTTCTTT. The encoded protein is CAISGTGGHTEAFF.

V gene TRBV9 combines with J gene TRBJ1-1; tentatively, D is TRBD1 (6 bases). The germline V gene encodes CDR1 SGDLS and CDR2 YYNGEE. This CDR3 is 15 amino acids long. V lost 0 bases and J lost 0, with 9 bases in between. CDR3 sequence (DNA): TGTGCCAGCAGCGTAGAGGACAGATTGAACACTGAAGCTTTCTTT. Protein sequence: CASSVEDRLNTEAFF. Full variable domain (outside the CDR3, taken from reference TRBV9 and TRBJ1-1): DSGVTQTPKHLITATGQRVTLRCSPRSGDLSVYWYQQSLDQGLQFLIQYYNGEERAKGNILERFSAQQFPDLHSELNLSSLELGDSALYFCASSVEDRLNTEAFFGQGTRLTVV.

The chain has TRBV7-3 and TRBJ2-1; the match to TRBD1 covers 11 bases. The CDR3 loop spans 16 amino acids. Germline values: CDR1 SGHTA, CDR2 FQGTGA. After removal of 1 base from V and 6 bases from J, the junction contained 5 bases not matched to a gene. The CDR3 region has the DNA TGTGCCAGCAGCTTAATCGGGACAGGGGGATCCAATGAGCAGTTCTTC. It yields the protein CASSLIGTGGSNEQFF.

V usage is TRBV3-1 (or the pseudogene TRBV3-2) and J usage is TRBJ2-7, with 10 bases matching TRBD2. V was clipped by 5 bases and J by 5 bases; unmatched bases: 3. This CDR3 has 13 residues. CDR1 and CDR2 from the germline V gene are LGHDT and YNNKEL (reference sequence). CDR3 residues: CASSTLAGDEQYF. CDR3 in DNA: TGTGCCAGCAGCACCCTAGCGGGAGACGAGCAGTACTTC.

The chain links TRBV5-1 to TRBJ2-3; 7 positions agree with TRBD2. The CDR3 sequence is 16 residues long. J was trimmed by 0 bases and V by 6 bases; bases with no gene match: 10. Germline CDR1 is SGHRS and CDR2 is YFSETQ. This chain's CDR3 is CASTGGLASSTDTQYF. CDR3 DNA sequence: TGCGCCAGCACCGGGGGGTTAGCCTCTAGCACAGATACGCAGTATTTT.

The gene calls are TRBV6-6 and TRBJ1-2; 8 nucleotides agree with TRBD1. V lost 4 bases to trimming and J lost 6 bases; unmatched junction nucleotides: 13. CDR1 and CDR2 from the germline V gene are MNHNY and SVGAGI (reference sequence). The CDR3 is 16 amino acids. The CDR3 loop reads CASSSRGGRGPNGYTF. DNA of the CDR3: TGTGCCAGCAGTTCGAGGGGAGGCAGGGGGCCTAATGGCTACACCTTC.

CDR3 residues: CASSPLGVEETQYF. Written as DNA, the CDR3 is TGTGCCAGCTCACCACTAGGGGTGGAAGAGACCCAGTACTTC. The chain recombines TRBV18 with TRBJ2-5; a weak D match, TRBD1 (5 bases). This CDR3 has 14 residues. Per the germline V gene, CDR1 is KGHSH and CDR2 is LQKENI. V gave up 1 base and J gave up 3 bases, with 9 bases separating them.

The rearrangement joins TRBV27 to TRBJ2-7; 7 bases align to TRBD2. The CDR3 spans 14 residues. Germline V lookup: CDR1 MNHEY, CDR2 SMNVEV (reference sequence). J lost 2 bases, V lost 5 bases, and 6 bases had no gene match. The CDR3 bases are TGTGCCAGCAGTGCCGCTAGCGGACCCTACGAGCAGTACTTC. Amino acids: CASSAASGPYEQYF.

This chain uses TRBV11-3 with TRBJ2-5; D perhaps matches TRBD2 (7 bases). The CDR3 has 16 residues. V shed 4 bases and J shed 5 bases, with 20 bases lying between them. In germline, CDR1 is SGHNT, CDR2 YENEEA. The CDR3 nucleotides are TGTGCCAGCAGCTCGGGGGGCGAGGGATTGGGGGAGACCCAGTACTTC. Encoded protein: CASSSGGEGLGETQYF. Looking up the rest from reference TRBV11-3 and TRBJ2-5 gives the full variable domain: EAGVVQSPRYKIIEKKQPVAFWCNPISGHNTLYWYLQNLGQGPELLIRYENEEAVDDSQLPKDRFSAERLKGVDSTLKIQPAELGDSAVYLCASSSGGEGLGETQYFGPGTRLLVL.

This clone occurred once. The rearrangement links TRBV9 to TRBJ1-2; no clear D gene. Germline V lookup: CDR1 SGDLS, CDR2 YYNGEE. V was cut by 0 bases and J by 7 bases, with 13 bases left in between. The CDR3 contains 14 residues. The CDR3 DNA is TGTGCCAGCAGCGTAGGGGTTGCGGGTGGTGGCTACACCTTC. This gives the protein CASSVGVAGGGYTF.

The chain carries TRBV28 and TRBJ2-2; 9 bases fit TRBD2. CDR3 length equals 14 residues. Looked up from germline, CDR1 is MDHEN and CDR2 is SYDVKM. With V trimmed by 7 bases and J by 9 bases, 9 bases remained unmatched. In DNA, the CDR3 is TGTGCCAGCACAGCGGGAGGCCCCCAGAGGGAGCTGTTTTTT. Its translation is CASTAGGPQRELFF.